One sample yielded the 29 T cell receptor beta chains listed below, sequenced in a study of blood T cell repertoires in COVID-19. Clones were read by immunoSEQ multiplex PCR, and TCRdb kept only the in-frame ones, dropping some. The sample consists of over 100,000 clones, 70% to 90% of them appearing once. The source material was peripheral blood. The source is a man aged 50 to 59 with acute or convalescent COVID-19.

This chain joins TRBV29-1 and TRBJ2-2; D may be TRBD1 (5 bases). V lost 7 bases to trimming and J lost 3 bases, with 6 bases between them. In germline, CDR1 is SQVTM, CDR2 ANQGSEA. The CDR3 runs to 11 residues. DNA for the CDR3: TGCAGCGCCAGGGACACCGGGGAGCTGTTTTTT. Translation: CSARDTGELFF.

J is TRBJ2-7 and V is TRBV5-1; TRBD1 aligns across 7 bases. In germline, CDR1 is SGHRS, CDR2 YFSETQ. J was trimmed by 4 bases and V by 0 bases; bases with no gene match: 10. The CDR3 length is 16 residues. CDR3 residues: CASSLGEGQPPYEQYF. The CDR3 coding sequence is TGCGCCAGCAGCTTGGGAGAGGGACAGCCTCCTTACGAGCAGTACTTC. Full variable domain (remainder filled in from reference TRBV5-1 and TRBJ2-7): KAGVTQTPRYLIKTRGQQVTLSCSPISGHRSVSWYQQTPGQGLQFLFEYFSETQRNKGNFPGRFSGRQFSNSRSEMNVSTLELGDSALYLCASSLGEGQPPYEQYFGPGTRLTVT.

The rearrangement uses TRBV5-1 and TRBJ2-1; D is perhaps TRBD2 (6 bases). V shed 4 bases and J shed 6 bases, with 14 bases lying between them. Germline loops: CDR1 SGHRS, CDR2 YFSETQ. This CDR3 comprises 14 residues. This CDR3 reads CASSPPWRVNEQFF. DNA of the CDR3: TGCGCCAGCAGCCCCCCTTGGAGGGTCAATGAGCAGTTCTTC.

The chain is built from TRBV5-6 and TRBJ2-1; D not resolved. The CDR3 contains 12 residues. V was trimmed by 1 base and J by 6 bases, leaving 5 bases between them. Germline-derived CDR1 and CDR2 are SGHDT and YYEEEE. CDR3: CASSLQVNEQFF. In DNA form, the CDR3 reads TGTGCCAGCAGCTTGCAGGTCAATGAGCAGTTCTTC.

This chain joins TRBV18 and TRBJ1-4; D possibly corresponds to TRBD1 (5 bases). Trimming shortened V by 0 bases and J by 8 bases, and 22 bases separated the two germline ends. There are 18 residues in the CDR3. Germline V gives CDR1 KGHSH, CDR2 LQKENI. Here the CDR3 reads CASSPPGRRDGKREKLFF. The CDR3 DNA reads TGTGCCAGCTCACCACCAGGGCGGAGGGACGGTAAGAGGGAAAAACTGTTTTTT.

The V call is TRBV19, the J call TRBJ1-6, with 8 bases lining up with TRBD1. This CDR3 is built from 18 residues. Germline CDR1 and CDR2: LNHDA and SQIVND (reference sequence). V shed 3 bases and J 2 bases; nucleotides not matched to a gene: 9. The CDR3 here is CASSIRGQGSAYNSPLHF. Written as DNA, the CDR3 is TGTGCCAGTAGTATCCGCGGACAGGGCAGCGCCTATAATTCACCCCTCCACTTT. The whole variable domain, filled in from reference TRBV19 and TRBJ1-6, reads DGGITQSPKYLFRKEGQNVTLSCEQNLNHDAMYWYRQDPGQGLRLIYYSQIVNDFQKGDIAEGYSVSREKKESFPLTVTSAQKNPTAFYLCASSIRGQGSAYNSPLHFGNGTRLTVT.

The chain combines TRBV6-4 with TRBJ1-1; tentative D call: TRBD1 (5 bases). Germline-derived CDR1 and CDR2 are MRHNA and SNTAGT. This CDR3 is built from 14 residues. V lost 5 bases and J 5 bases, leaving 15 bases between the germline ends. The CDR3 coding sequence is TGTGCCAGCAGTCCAGCGGGGCCTCTAACTGAAGCTTTCTTT. Amino acid sequence: CASSPAGPLTEAFF.

This chain uses TRBV19 with TRBJ2-1; D possibly corresponds to TRBD1 (6 bases). Trimming shortened V by 11 bases and J by 4 bases, and 15 bases separated the two germline ends. In germline, CDR1 is LNHDA, CDR2 SQIVND (reference sequence). The CDR3 is made up of 13 amino acids. CDR3 region: CAGSYTGYNEQFF. The CDR3 DNA reads TGTGCCGGCAGCTACACAGGGTACAATGAGCAGTTCTTC.

This clone has a single count. V usage is TRBV18 and J usage is TRBJ2-2; no definite D call. V lost 6 bases, J lost 0 bases, and 14 bases lay in between. This CDR3 contains 16 residues. CDR1 KGHSH and CDR2 LQKENI come from the germline V gene. The CDR3 bases are TGTGCCAGCTCCCTCTATGACACAGCGAACACCGGGGAGCTGTTTTTT. This translates into CASSLYDTANTGELFF.

The rearrangement joins TRBV5-1 to TRBJ1-3, with 7 bases that match TRBD1. The CDR3 runs to 14 residues. V was pared by 4 bases and J by 4 bases, with 5 bases of the junction left unmatched. Germline V gene sequence: CDR1 SGHRS, CDR2 YFSETQ. In DNA, the CDR3 is TGCGCCAGCAGCGGGGGACAGTCCGGAAACACCATATATTTT. It codes for CASSGGQSGNTIYF. The entire variable domain, with the rest obtained from reference TRBV5-1 and TRBJ1-3, is as follows: KAGVTQTPRYLIKTRGQQVTLSCSPISGHRSVSWYQQTPGQGLQFLFEYFSETQRNKGNFPGRFSGRQFSNSRSEMNVSTLELGDSALYLCASSGGQSGNTIYFGEGSWLTVV.

V is TRBV20-1 and J is TRBJ1-6; the D gene is possibly TRBD1 (5 bases). Germline CDR1 and CDR2: DFQATT and SNEGSKA (reference sequence). V was pared by 3 bases and J by 7 bases, with 10 bases between. This CDR3 is built from 13 residues. CDR3: CSASFGGNSPLHF. In DNA form, the CDR3 reads TGCAGTGCTAGTTTCGGGGGGAATTCACCCCTCCACTTT.

In this sample, this clone turned up a few times. In DNA form, the CDR3 reads TGTGCCAGCTCACCGAGGATAGTGCAGCTCTATGGCTACACCTTC. As protein: CASSPRIVQLYGYTF. V gene TRBV18 combines with J gene TRBJ1-2; D remains ambiguous. Per the germline V gene, CDR1 is KGHSH and CDR2 is LQKENI. Trimming left V 3 bases short and J 4 bases short, with 15 bases between. This CDR3 contains 15 residues.

This chain connects TRBV16 to TRBJ2-2, with D possibly matching TRBD2 (5 bases). Germline CDR1 KGHSY, CDR2 FQNENV. Deletions cut 1 base from V and 4 bases from J, with 16 bases between. This CDR3 region has 17 residues. The CDR3 is CASSQFPTLAATGELFF. The CDR3 bases are TGTGCCAGCAGCCAATTCCCCACGCTAGCAGCCACCGGGGAGCTGTTTTTT. Filled out from reference TRBV16 and TRBJ2-2, the complete variable domain reads GEEVAQTPKHLVRGEGQKAKLYCAPIKGHSYVFWYQQVLKNEFKFLISFQNENVFDETGMPKERFSAKCLPNSPCSLEIQATKLEDSAVYFCASSQFPTLAATGELFFGEGSRLTVL.

J is TRBJ2-1 and V is TRBV27; unclear D gene. The V and J ends lost 3 bases and 10 bases respectively, with 19 bases between them. CDR3 size: 15 residues. From germline, CDR1 is MNHEY and CDR2 SMNVEV (reference sequence). Here the CDR3 DNA reads TGTGCCAGCAGTTTGGTCAGAGAGACACCCGACGAGCAGTTCTTC. Translating it yields CASSLVRETPDEQFF.

The gene calls are TRBV19 and TRBJ1-2, with TRBD1 matching 7 bases. The CDR3 length is 16 residues. Germline trimming cut 6 bases from V and 0 bases from J; bases unmatched to any gene: 10. The germline CDR1 and CDR2 sequences are LNHDA and SQIVND (reference sequence). CDR3 in DNA: TGTGCCAGTAGAGACGACCGGGACAGAGCTAACTATGGCTACACCTTC. Translating it yields CASRDDRDRANYGYTF.

CDR3 sequence reads: CASSIGRGFNEKLFF. The DNA for the CDR3 is TGTGCCAGCAGTATAGGGAGAGGATTTAATGAAAAACTGTTTTTT. This sequence joins TRBV2 and TRBJ1-4; D gene unclear. V was cut by 5 bases and J by 4 bases, with 14 bases left in between. Germline V lookup: CDR1 SNHLY, CDR2 FYNNEI. The CDR3 is 15 amino acids. The complete variable domain, with remaining parts taken from reference TRBV2 and TRBJ1-4, reads EPEVTQTPSHQVTQMGQEVILRCVPISNHLYFYWYRQILGQKVEFLVSFYNNEISEKSEIFDDQFSVERPDGSNFTLKIRSTKLEDSAMYFCASSIGRGFNEKLFFGSGTQLSVL.

The gene calls are TRBV5-1 and TRBJ1-1, with no clear D. The CDR3 loop spans 16 amino acids. Trimming stripped 0 bases from V and 3 bases from J, with 15 bases between. The V gene's germline CDR1 is SGHRS and CDR2 YFSETQ. CDR3 in DNA: TGCGCCAGCAGCTTGGCTAGAGGCAGCGGGGACACTGAAGCTTTCTTT. It is translated as CASSLARGSGDTEAFF.

The chain couples TRBV27 to TRBJ2-7, with 8 nucleotides matching TRBD1. The CDR3 runs 13 residues. Germline V gene lookup returns CDR1 MNHEY and CDR2 SMNVEV (reference sequence). The ends lost 11 bases at V and 3 bases at J; junction bases unmatched: 9. CDR3 bases: TGTGCCGTCGTCAGGGGGCGCTTCTACGAGCAGTACTTC. It yields the protein CAVVRGRFYEQYF.

This chain uses TRBV5-5 with TRBJ1-6, with D possibly TRBD1 on 6 matching bases. Germline V gene sequence: CDR1 SGHKS, CDR2 YYEKEE (reference sequence). V was shortened by 3 bases and J by 8 bases, with 12 bases between the two germline ends. The CDR3 contains 14 residues. DNA for the CDR3: TGTGCCAGCAGCTGGACAGATACCTATTCACCCCTCCACTTT. Translation: CASSWTDTYSPLHF.

The rearrangement uses TRBV4-2 and TRBJ1-3; D call uncertain. Per the germline V gene, CDR1 is LGHNA and CDR2 is YNFKEQ. V lost 0 bases and J lost 4, with 13 bases in between. The CDR3 extends over 16 amino acids. DNA of the CDR3: TGTGCCAGCAGCCAAGATAGGAGTCCTCTGGGAAACACCATATATTTT. Its translation: CASSQDRSPLGNTIYF.

This chain joins TRBV7-2 and TRBJ2-7, with TRBD2 matching 8 bases. V dropped 4 bases and J dropped 7; count of bases not matched to a gene: 9. The CDR3 extends over 14 amino acids. CDR1 and CDR2 from the germline V gene are SGHTA and FQGNSA. CDR3: CASSSLAGTGEQYF. Written as DNA, the CDR3 is TGTGCCAGCAGCTCCTTAGCGGGAACGGGAGAGCAGTACTTC.

This chain joins TRBV18 and TRBJ1-2; maybe TRBD1 (5 bases). CDR3 length: 13 residues. V dropped 2 bases and J dropped 12 bases, with 16 bases sitting between them. Germline values: CDR1 KGHSH, CDR2 LQKENI. CDR3 bases: TGTGCCAGCTCACCAGGGCAGGGATCAAGGAACACCTTC. This translates into CASSPGQGSRNTF.

The CDR3 sequence: CASSWARSSYEQYF. The CDR3 bases are TGTGCCAGTAGTTGGGCCCGAAGCTCCTACGAGCAGTACTTC. The V gene is TRBV19, the J gene TRBJ2-7; no clear D gene. This CDR3 has 14 amino acids. From germline, CDR1 is LNHDA and CDR2 SQIVND (reference sequence). V lost 5 bases and J lost 0, with 11 bases in between.

The CDR3, as DNA: TGTGCCAGCAGCTTTTCCGCAGGGGGTCCCTACAATGAGCAGTTCTTC. Protein product: CASSFSAGGPYNEQFF. The V gene is TRBV5-6, the J gene TRBJ2-1; 7 bases line up with TRBD1. The germline gives CDR1 SGHDT, CDR2 YYEEEE. V lost 2 bases, J lost 2 bases, and 7 bases stayed unmatched. CDR3 length: 16 residues.

The chain is built from TRBV2 and TRBJ2-7, with 8 bases lining up with TRBD2. Germline V gives CDR1 SNHLY, CDR2 FYNNEI. V was clipped by 7 bases and J by 6 bases; unmatched bases: 11. CDR3 length: 14 amino acids. This CDR3 is CASKITLAGVEQYF. As DNA, the CDR3 is TGTGCCAGCAAAATCACGCTAGCGGGTGTCGAGCAGTACTTC.

This clone was recorded a few times. The chain recombines TRBV5-4 with TRBJ2-2; D is perhaps TRBD1 (5 bases). CDR1 and CDR2 from the germline V gene are SGHNT and YYREEE (reference sequence). The CDR3 sequence is 17 residues long. Trimming shortened V by 4 bases and J by 4 bases, and 20 bases separated the two germline ends. For the CDR3, the DNA is TGTGCCAGCAGCCCATCGGTGGTCGACAGATTCACCGGGGAGCTGTTTTTT. This codes for CASSPSVVDRFTGELFF.

V gene TRBV7-2 combines with J gene TRBJ2-5; D is undetermined. This CDR3 has 13 residues. V was cut by 3 bases and J by 0 bases, with 5 bases left in between. Germline assignment: CDR1 SGHTA and CDR2 FQGNSA. The CDR3 spells CASSLAHQETQYF. The CDR3 DNA follows: TGTGCCAGCAGCTTGGCTCACCAAGAGACCCAGTACTTC.

The rearrangement uses TRBV9 and TRBJ1-1; D is unclear. The CDR3 runs 13 residues. Deletions cut 2 bases from V and 1 base from J, with 6 bases between. Germline CDR1 reads SGDLS; CDR2 reads YYNGEE. In DNA form, the CDR3 reads TGTGCCAGCAGCGTGACGGGGAACACTGAAGCTTTCTTT. Translated, it gives CASSVTGNTEAFF.

This clone has only a few counts. This chain connects TRBV24-1 to TRBJ2-1, with 10 bases identical to TRBD1. The germline V gene encodes CDR1 KGHDR and CDR2 SFDVKD. This CDR3 is 16 amino acids long. Trimming cost V 3 bases and J 8 bases; bases outside gene matches: 9. In DNA form, the CDR3 reads TGTGCCACCAGTGATCCCCGGACAGGGGGTAGGTATGAGCAGTTCTTC. Translated: CATSDPRTGGRYEQFF.